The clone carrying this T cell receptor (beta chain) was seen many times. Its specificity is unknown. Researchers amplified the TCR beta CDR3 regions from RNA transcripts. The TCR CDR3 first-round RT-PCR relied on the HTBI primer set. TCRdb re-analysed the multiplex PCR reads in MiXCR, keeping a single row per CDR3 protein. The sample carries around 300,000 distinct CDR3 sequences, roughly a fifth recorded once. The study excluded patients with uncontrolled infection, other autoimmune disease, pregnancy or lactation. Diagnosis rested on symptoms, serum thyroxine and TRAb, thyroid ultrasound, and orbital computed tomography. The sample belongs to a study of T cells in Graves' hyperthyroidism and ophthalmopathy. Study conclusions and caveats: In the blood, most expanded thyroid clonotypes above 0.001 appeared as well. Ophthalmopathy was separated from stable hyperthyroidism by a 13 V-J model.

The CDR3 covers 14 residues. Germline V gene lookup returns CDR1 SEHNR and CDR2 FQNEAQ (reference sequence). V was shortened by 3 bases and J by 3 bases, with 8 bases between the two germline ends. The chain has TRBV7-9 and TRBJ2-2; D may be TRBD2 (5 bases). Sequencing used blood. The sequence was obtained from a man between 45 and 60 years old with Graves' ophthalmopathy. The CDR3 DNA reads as TGTGCCAGCAGCTTTCTGCGGGACACCGGGGAGCTGTTTTTT. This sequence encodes CASSFLRDTGELFF.